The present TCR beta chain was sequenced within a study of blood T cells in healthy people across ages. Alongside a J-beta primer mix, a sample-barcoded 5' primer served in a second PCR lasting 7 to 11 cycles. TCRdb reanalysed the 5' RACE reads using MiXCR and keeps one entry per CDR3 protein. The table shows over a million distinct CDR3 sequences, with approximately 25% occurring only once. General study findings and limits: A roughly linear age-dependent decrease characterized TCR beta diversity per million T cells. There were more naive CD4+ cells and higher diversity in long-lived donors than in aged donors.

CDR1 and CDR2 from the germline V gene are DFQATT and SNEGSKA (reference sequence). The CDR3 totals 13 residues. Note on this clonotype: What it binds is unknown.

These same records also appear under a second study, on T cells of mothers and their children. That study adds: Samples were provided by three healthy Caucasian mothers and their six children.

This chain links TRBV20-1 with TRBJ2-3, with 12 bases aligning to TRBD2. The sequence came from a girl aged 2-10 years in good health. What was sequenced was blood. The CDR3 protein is CAKTSGGTDTQYF. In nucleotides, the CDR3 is TGCGCAAAGACTAGCGGGGGTACCGATACGCAGTATTTT.